A selection of T cell receptor beta chains follows, all from one sample in a study of early T cells in non-severe SARS-CoV-2 infection. From the 5' RACE reads, TCRdb called clonotypes with MiXCR, one entry per CDR3 protein. The sample lists about 27,000 distinct CDR3 sequences, roughly 3% occurring once. What was sequenced was whole blood. Receptor source: an adult who was a healthcare worker with PCR-confirmed SARS-CoV-2 infection or an uninfected control (not recorded which). Each CDR3 is given with its conserved first and last residue. A D gene is named only where the DNA matches it firmly. Clone size appears in some rows only: once, few, many, or a class for an expanded clone.

D: NA; size: many; V: TRBV19; J: TRBJ2-1; DNA: TGTGCCAGTTCCCGCTCCTACAATGAGCAGTTCTTC; CDR3: CASSRSYNEQFF
D: NA; size: NA; V: TRBV6-1; J: TRBJ2-2; DNA: TGTGCCAGCAGTACGGGTTCGAACACCGGGGAGCTGTTTTTT; CDR3: CASSTGSNTGELFF
D: NA; size: many; V: TRBV7-2; J: TRBJ2-3; DNA: TGTGCCAGCAGCTTAGTAGCGGCACTCTCGGGAGATACGCAGTATTTT; CDR3: CASSLVAALSGDTQYF
D: TRBD2; size: many; V: TRBV4-1; J: TRBJ2-5; DNA: TGCGCCAGCAGCCAAGTAGGCGGGGGGGCCTCCCAGACCCAGTACTTC; CDR3: CASSQVGGGASQTQYF
D: TRBD1; size: many; V: TRBV18; J: TRBJ1-1; DNA: TGTGCCAGCTCAGCGCACAGGGGAGGGGACACTGAAGCTTTCTTT; CDR3: CASSAHRGGDTEAFF
D: TRBD1; size: many; V: TRBV7-3; J: TRBJ1-2; DNA: TGTGCCAGCAGCTCCGGGACAGGCGACTATGGCTACACCTTC; CDR3: CASSSGTGDYGYTF
D: NA; size: NA; V: TRBV7-9; J: TRBJ1-1; DNA: TGTGCCAGCAGCCCCCGGATGCCTGAAGCTTTCTTT; CDR3: CASSPRMPEAFF
D: NA; size: many; V: TRBV5-4; J: TRBJ1-3; DNA: TGTGCCAGCAGCTTGGACAGCGCGGGAAACACCATATATTTT; CDR3: CASSLDSAGNTIYF
D: NA; size: NA; V: TRBV19; J: TRBJ2-2; DNA: TGTGCCAGTAGTATTTTCAGCGGCACGAACACCGGGGAGCTGTTTTTT; CDR3: CASSIFSGTNTGELFF
D: NA; size: few; V: TRBV5-4; J: TRBJ2-3; DNA: TGTGCCAGCAGCTCTACTTTGGGCAATGTTAATACGCAGTATTTT; CDR3: CASSSTLGNVNTQYF
D: NA; size: many; V: TRBV5-1; J: TRBJ1-6; DNA: TGCGCCAGCAGCTTGGACCATTCGCCCCTCCACTTT; CDR3: CASSLDHSPLHF
D: NA; size: many; V: TRBV12-3/TRBV12-4; J: TRBJ2-2; DNA: TGTGCCAGCAGTTTAGTCTCAGGGAACACCGGGGAGCTGTTTTTT; CDR3: CASSLVSGNTGELFF
D: NA; size: many; V: TRBV12-3/TRBV12-4; J: TRBJ1-5; DNA: TGTGCCAGCAGCTCAGCTGAAAGCAATCAGCCCCAGCATTTT; CDR3: CASSSAESNQPQHF
D: NA; size: many; V: TRBV11-2; J: TRBJ2-3; DNA: TGTGCCAGCAGCTCTTCAGCGGTCACAGATACGCAGTATTTT; CDR3: CASSSSAVTDTQYF
D: TRBD1; size: NA; V: TRBV18; J: TRBJ1-2; DNA: TGTGCCAGCTCACCAAGACAGGGCGCAAACCGGCGCTACACCTTC; CDR3: CASSPRQGANRRYTF
D: NA; size: many; V: TRBV11-2; J: TRBJ1-4; DNA: TGTGCCAGCAGCCCGACCCAGACAACTAATGAAAAACTGTTTTTT; CDR3: CASSPTQTTNEKLFF
D: TRBD2; size: many; V: TRBV19; J: TRBJ2-1; DNA: TGTGCCAGTAGTAAATCGGGGGGGCCCTACAATGAGCAGTTCTTC; CDR3: CASSKSGGPYNEQFF
D: NA; size: medium-sized; V: TRBV7-6; J: TRBJ2-2; DNA: TGTGCCAGCAGCTTAGTCACCGGGGAGCTGTTTTTT; CDR3: CASSLVTGELFF
D: NA; size: many; V: TRBV11-2; J: TRBJ2-5; DNA: TGTGCCAGCAGCTTAGAGCTGATAGGGGAGACCCAGTACTTC; CDR3: CASSLELIGETQYF
D: NA; size: many; V: TRBV29-1; J: TRBJ1-2; DNA: TGCAGCGTCGAAAAGGGTGGAGGCTACACCTTC; CDR3: CSVEKGGGYTF
D: NA; size: many; V: TRBV18; J: TRBJ1-3; DNA: TGTGCCAGCTCACAAACCGGGGTCACGGGTCCTGGAAACACCATATATTTT; CDR3: CASSQTGVTGPGNTIYF
D: NA; size: many; V: TRBV27; J: TRBJ2-4; DNA: TGTGCCAGCAGCTTCTGGACGGATTTAGCCAAAAACATTCAGTACTTC; CDR3: CASSFWTDLAKNIQYF
D: TRBD1; size: many; V: TRBV6-1; J: TRBJ2-1; DNA: TGTGCCAGCCATACCGAGACCGGGACAGGGAGGGATGAGCAGTTCTTC; CDR3: CASHTETGTGRDEQFF
D: NA; size: many; V: TRBV6-1; J: TRBJ1-2; DNA: TGTGCCAGCAGTGAATGGCCCCGGAATGGCTACACCTTC; CDR3: CASSEWPRNGYTF
D: TRBD2; size: many; V: TRBV7-2; J: TRBJ2-1; DNA: TGTGCCAGCAGCCGCCCTCGGAGTAGCGGGGGGGACTCCTACAATGAGCAGTTCTTC; CDR3: CASSRPRSSGGDSYNEQFF
D: NA; size: many; V: TRBV10-2; J: TRBJ2-4; DNA: TGCGCCAGCTACCGGACGCGCGCCGTGGACATTCAGTACTTC; CDR3: CASYRTRAVDIQYF
D: TRBD1; size: medium-sized; V: TRBV2; J: TRBJ2-2; DNA: TGTGCCAGCATTTGGACAGGGACCACCGGGGAGCTGTTTTTT; CDR3: CASIWTGTTGELFF
D: TRBD1; size: few; V: TRBV7-3; J: TRBJ2-5; DNA: TGTGCCAGCAGCCGGGACAGACGGGAGACCCAGTACTTC; CDR3: CASSRDRRETQYF
D: NA; size: many; V: TRBV20-1; J: TRBJ2-1; DNA: TGCAGTGCTTACACTAGGACAGAGCAGTTCTTC; CDR3: CSAYTRTEQFF
D: NA; size: medium-sized; V: TRBV19; J: TRBJ1-6; DNA: TGTGCCAGTAGTCGGACAGACTCCTATAATTCACCCCTCCACTTT; CDR3: CASSRTDSYNSPLHF
D: NA; size: many; V: TRBV5-1; J: TRBJ1-2; DNA: TGCGCCAGCAGCATTGCCATTGGGACGGACTATGGCTACACCTTC; CDR3: CASSIAIGTDYGYTF
D: TRBD1; size: many; V: TRBV14; J: TRBJ2-1; DNA: TGTGCCAGCAGCCCCCGGACAGGATCCTACAATGAGCAGTTCTTC; CDR3: CASSPRTGSYNEQFF
D: NA; size: many; V: TRBV28; J: TRBJ1-2; DNA: TGTGCCAGCCGGGTGGGGAGACGCGGCTACACCTTC; CDR3: CASRVGRRGYTF
D: NA; size: many; V: TRBV7-9; J: TRBJ2-5; DNA: TGTGCCAGCAGCACGAAGGGTTACAGTATGGAGACCCAGTACTTC; CDR3: CASSTKGYSMETQYF
D: NA; size: many; V: TRBV20-1; J: TRBJ2-1; DNA: TGCAGTGCGCACTGGGACGGCCTGTACAATGAGCAGTTCTTC; CDR3: CSAHWDGLYNEQFF
D: NA; size: many; V: TRBV20-1; J: TRBJ1-1; DNA: TGCAGTGCGTCGACGGGGGAACACACTGAAGCTTTCTTT; CDR3: CSASTGEHTEAFF
D: NA; size: many; V: TRBV5-1; J: TRBJ2-2; DNA: TGCGCCAGCAGCTTGACCGGGACCCCGAACACCGGGGAGCTGTTTTTT; CDR3: CASSLTGTPNTGELFF
D: NA; size: many; V: TRBV5-1; J: TRBJ2-1; DNA: TGCGCCAGCAGCCTCTTACGGGGGTCCTACAATGAGCAGTTCTTC; CDR3: CASSLLRGSYNEQFF
D: NA; size: many; V: TRBV29-1; J: TRBJ2-5; DNA: TGCAGCGGTGGGAGTTCGGAGACCCAGTACTTC; CDR3: CSGGSSETQYF
D: NA; size: many; V: TRBV7-8; J: TRBJ1-1; DNA: TGTGCCAGCAGCTTCAGTGAGGGTTACACTGAAGCTTTCTTT; CDR3: CASSFSEGYTEAFF
D: NA; size: many; V: TRBV20-1; J: TRBJ2-1; DNA: TGCAGTGTTCGTCGTGGCTCATCCTACAATGAGCAGTTCTTC; CDR3: CSVRRGSSYNEQFF
D: TRBD2; size: medium-sized; V: TRBV3-1; J: TRBJ2-1; DNA: TGTGCCAGCAGCCATACGAGCGGGGGGGCCAGTGAGCAGTTCTTC; CDR3: CASSHTSGGASEQFF